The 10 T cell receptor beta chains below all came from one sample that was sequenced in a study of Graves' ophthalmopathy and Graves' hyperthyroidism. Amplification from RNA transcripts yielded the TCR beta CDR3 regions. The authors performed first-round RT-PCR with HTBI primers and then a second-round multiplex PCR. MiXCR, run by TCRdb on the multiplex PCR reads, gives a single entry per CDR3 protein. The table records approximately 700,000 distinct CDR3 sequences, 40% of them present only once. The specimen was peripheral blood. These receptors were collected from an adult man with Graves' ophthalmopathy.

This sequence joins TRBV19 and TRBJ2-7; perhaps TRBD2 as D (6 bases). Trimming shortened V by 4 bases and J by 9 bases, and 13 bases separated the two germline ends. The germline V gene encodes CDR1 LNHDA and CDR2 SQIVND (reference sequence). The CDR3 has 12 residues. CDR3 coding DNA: TGTGCCAGTAGTACTTCAGCGGGCGCGCAGTACTTC. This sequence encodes CASSTSAGAQYF.

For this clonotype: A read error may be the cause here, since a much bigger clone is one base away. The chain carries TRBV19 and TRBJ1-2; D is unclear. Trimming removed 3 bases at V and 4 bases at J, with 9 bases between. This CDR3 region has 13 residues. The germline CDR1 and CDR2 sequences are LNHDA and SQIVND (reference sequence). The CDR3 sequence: CASSMVQSYGYTF. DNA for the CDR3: TGTGCCAGTAGTATGGTGCAGTCCTATGGCTACACCTTC.

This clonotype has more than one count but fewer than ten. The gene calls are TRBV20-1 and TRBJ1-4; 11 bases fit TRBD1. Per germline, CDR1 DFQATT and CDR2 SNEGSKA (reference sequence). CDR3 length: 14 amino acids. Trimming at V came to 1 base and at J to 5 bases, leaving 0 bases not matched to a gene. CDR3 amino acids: CSARGDRGNEKLFF. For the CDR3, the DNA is TGCAGTGCTAGAGGGGACAGGGGGAATGAAAAACTGTTTTTT.

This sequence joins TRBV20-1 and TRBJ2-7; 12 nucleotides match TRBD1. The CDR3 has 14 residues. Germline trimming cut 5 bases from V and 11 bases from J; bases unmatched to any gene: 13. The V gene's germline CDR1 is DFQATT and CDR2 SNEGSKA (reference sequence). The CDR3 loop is CSAWNRDRGREKYF. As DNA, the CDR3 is TGCAGTGCTTGGAACCGGGACAGGGGGCGTGAGAAGTACTTC.

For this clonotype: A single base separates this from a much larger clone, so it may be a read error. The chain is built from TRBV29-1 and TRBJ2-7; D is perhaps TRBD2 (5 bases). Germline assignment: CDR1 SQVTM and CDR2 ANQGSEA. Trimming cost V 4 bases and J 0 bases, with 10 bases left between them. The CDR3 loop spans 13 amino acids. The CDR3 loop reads CSVGYSVSYEQYF. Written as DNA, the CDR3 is TGCAGCGTTGGGTATAGCGTCTCCTACGAGCAGTACTTC.

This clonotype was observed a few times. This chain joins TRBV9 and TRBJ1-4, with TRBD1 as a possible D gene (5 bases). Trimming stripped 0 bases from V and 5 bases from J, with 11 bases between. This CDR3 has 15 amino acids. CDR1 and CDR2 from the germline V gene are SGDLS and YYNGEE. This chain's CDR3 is CASSVAGTVNEKLFF. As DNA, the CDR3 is TGTGCCAGCAGCGTAGCCGGGACGGTGAATGAAAAACTGTTTTTT.

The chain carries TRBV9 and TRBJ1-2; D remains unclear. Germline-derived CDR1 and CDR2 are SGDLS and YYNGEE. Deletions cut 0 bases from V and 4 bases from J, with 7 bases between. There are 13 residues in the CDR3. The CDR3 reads CASSVGPGYGYTF. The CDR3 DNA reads TGTGCCAGCAGCGTAGGTCCAGGCTATGGCTACACCTTC.

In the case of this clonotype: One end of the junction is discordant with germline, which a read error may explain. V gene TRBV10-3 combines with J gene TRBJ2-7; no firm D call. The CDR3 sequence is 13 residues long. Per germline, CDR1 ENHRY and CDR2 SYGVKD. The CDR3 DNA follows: TGTGCCAGCAGTTACTCTGAACTCTACGAGCAGTACTTC. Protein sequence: CASSYSELYEQYF.

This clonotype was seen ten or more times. The DNA for the CDR3 is TGTGCCATCAGTGAGTCTCGGTGGACAGGGGAAAATTCACCCCTCCACTTT. It encodes CAISESRWTGENSPLHF. The chain is built from TRBV10-3 and TRBJ1-6, with 9 bases matching TRBD1. The J segment lost 7 bases and the V segment lost 0 bases, leaving 7 bases of the junction unmatched. CDR3 length: 17 amino acids. Germline assignment: CDR1 ENHRY and CDR2 SYGVKD.

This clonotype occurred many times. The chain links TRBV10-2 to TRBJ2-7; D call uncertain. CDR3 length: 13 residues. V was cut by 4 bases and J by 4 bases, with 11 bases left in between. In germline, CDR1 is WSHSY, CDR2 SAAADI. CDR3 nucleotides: TGCGCCAGCAGTGTCCAAGAGTTTTACGAGCAGTACTTC. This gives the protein CASSVQEFYEQYF.